This TCR beta chain appears in the sequencing data of a study of blood T cells in healthy people across ages. Points from the study as a whole: The recorded TCR beta diversity per million T cells decreased in a roughly linear manner with age.

Germline CDR1 DFQATT, CDR2 SNEGSKA (reference sequence). The germline V and J ends were trimmed by 3 bases and 2 bases, with 14 bases remaining between them. This CDR3 region has 14 residues. Together with a sample-barcoded 5' primer, a J-beta primer mix was included in a second PCR lasting about 6 to 11 cycles. All cDNA molecules were each tagged by a template-switch adaptor with 12 random nucleotides. In TCRdb, the 5' RACE reads were re-called with MiXCR into one record per CDR3 protein. This sample carries roughly 560,000 distinct CDR3 sequences, 24% of them seen once, and the ten largest clones take roughly 9.4%. A word on this clonotype: What it binds is unknown.

The sample was also linked to a second study, of T cells of mothers and their children.

Source material: blood. The chain employs TRBV20-1 and TRBJ2-7, with a weak D call TRBD1 (5 bases). The clonotype originates from a boy aged 5-17 years in good health. The DNA of the CDR3 is TGCAGTGCTAGGGCGGACAATCCCCCCTACGAGCAGTACTTC. It encodes CSARADNPPYEQYF.